This TCR beta chain emerged from a study of T-cell memory formation after mild COVID-19. Study background: Largely donor-specific TCR clusters were found. Overall study results and limits: Among CD4+ contracting clones, most were CM and EM, and CD8+ ones EMRA.

About this clonotype: Its antigen is as yet unknown.

Trimming left V 0 bases short and J 5 bases short, with 13 bases between. Germline V gene lookup returns CDR1 SGHVS and CDR2 FQNEAQ. CDR3 length equals 15 residues. One entry per CDR3 protein, called by TCRdb with MiXCR from the 5' RACE reads. The top ten clones hold approximately 25% of a sample with a few hundred thousand distinct CDR3 sequences, about a sixth of them seen once. The sequenced sample was PBMCs or a T cell subset sorted from them (not recorded which). The origin of this receptor is a man in his late teens or twenties who had mild COVID-19 (a few samples of this study predate the infection). Cell type and time point are not known. The chain uses TRBV7-8 and TRBJ2-5; D possibly corresponds to TRBD2 (5 bases). This CDR3 is CASSLADLAGETQYF. In DNA form, the CDR3 reads TGTGCCAGCAGCTTAGCCGATCTAGCCGGGGAGACCCAGTACTTC. Combining the CDR3 with reference TRBV7-8 and TRBJ2-5 gives the whole variable domain GAGVSQSPRYKVAKRGQDVALRCDPISGHVSLFWYQQALGQGPEFLTYFQNEAQLDKSGLPSDRFFAERPEGSVSTLKIQRTQQEDSAVYLCASSLADLAGETQYFGPGTRLLVL.